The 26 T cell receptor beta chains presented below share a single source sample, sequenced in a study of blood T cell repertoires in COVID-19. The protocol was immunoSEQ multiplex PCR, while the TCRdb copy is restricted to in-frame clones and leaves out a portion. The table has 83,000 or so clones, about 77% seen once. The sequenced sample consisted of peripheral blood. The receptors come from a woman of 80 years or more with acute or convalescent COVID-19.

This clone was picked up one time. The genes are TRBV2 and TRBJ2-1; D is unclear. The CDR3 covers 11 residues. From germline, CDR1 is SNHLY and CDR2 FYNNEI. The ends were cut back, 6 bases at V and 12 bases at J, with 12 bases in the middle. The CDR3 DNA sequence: TGTGCCAGCAGGGAATATTCGCGGCAGTTCTTC. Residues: CASREYSRQFF. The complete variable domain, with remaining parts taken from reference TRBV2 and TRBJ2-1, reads EPEVTQTPSHQVTQMGQEVILRCVPISNHLYFYWYRQILGQKVEFLVSFYNNEISEKSEIFDDQFSVERPDGSNFTLKIRSTKLEDSAMYFCASREYSRQFFGPGTRLTVL.

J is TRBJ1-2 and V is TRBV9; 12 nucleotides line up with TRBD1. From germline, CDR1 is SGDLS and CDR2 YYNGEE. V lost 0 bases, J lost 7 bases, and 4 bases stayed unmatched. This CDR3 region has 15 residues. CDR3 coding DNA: TGTGCCAGCAGCGTAGAGGGACAGGGGGCGGGTGGCTACACCTTC. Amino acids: CASSVEGQGAGGYTF.

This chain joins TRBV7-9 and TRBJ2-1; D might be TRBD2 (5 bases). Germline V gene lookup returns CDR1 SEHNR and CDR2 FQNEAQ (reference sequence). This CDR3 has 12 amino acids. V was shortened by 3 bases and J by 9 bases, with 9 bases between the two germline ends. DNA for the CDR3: TGTGCCAGCAGCTTTGACTACGGTGAGCAGTTCTTC. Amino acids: CASSFDYGEQFF.

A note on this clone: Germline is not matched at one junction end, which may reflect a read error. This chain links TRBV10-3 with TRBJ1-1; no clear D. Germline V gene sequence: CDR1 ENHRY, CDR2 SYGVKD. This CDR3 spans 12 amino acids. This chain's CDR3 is CAISEVRGAAVW. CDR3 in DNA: TGTGCCATCAGCGAGGTTCGGGGAGCCGCTGTGTGG.

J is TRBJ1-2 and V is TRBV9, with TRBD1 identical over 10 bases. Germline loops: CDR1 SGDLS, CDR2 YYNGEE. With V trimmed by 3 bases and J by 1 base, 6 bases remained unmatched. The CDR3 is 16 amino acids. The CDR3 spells CASSASDRGRNYGYTF. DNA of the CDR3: TGTGCCAGCAGCGCCAGTGACAGGGGGCGTAACTATGGCTACACCTTC.

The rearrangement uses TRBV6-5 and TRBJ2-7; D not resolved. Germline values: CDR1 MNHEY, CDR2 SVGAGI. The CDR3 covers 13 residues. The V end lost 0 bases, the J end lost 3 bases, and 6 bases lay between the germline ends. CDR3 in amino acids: CASSYSANYEQYF. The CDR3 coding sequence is TGTGCCAGCAGTTACTCGGCCAACTACGAGCAGTACTTC.

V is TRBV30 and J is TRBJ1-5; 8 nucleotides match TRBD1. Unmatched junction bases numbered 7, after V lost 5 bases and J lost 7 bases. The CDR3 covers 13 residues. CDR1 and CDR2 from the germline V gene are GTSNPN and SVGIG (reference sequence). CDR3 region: CAWGRTGNQPQHF. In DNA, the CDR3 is TGTGCCTGGGGAAGGACAGGGAACCAGCCCCAGCATTTT.

The CDR3 bases are TGTGCCAGCAGCTCCCAGAGACAGGGGATGGGCTTGAACACTGAAGCTTTCTTT. Its translation is CASSSQRQGMGLNTEAFF. The chain carries TRBV9 and TRBJ1-1; 8 bases are shared with TRBD1. The CDR3 length is 18 residues. The J segment lost 0 bases and the V segment lost 4 bases, leaving 14 bases of the junction unmatched. Germline CDR1 and CDR2: SGDLS and YYNGEE.

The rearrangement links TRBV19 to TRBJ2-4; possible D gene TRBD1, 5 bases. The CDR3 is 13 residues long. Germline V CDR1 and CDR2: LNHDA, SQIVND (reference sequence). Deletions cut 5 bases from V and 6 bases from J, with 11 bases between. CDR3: CASSPRQLNIQYF. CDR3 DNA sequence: TGTGCCAGTAGTCCACGACAGCTAAACATTCAGTACTTC. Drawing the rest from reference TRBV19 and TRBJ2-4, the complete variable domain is DGGITQSPKYLFRKEGQNVTLSCEQNLNHDAMYWYRQDPGQGLRLIYYSQIVNDFQKGDIAEGYSVSREKKESFPLTVTSAQKNPTAFYLCASSPRQLNIQYFGAGTRLSVL.

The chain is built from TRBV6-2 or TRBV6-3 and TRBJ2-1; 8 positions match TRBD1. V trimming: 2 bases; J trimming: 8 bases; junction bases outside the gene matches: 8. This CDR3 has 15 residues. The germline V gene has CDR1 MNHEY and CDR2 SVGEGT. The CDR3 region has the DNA TGTGCCAGCAGTTACGGGGGAAACAGGGGGGATGAGCAGTTCTTC. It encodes CASSYGGNRGDEQFF.

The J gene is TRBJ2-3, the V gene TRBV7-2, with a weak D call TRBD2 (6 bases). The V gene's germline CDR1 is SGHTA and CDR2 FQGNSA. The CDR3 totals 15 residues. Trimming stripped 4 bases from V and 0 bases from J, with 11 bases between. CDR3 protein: CASSSSGTSTDTQYF. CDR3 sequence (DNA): TGTGCCAGCAGCTCCTCCGGGACTAGCACAGATACGCAGTATTTT.

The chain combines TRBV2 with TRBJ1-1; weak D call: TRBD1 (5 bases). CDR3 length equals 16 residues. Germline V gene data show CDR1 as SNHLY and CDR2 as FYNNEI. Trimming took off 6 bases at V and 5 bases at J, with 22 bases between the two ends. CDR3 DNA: TGTGCCAGCAGGAGAGACTCAGGGAATCGGAGAACTGAAGCTTTCTTT. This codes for CASRRDSGNRRTEAFF. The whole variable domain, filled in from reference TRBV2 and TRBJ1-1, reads EPEVTQTPSHQVTQMGQEVILRCVPISNHLYFYWYRQILGQKVEFLVSFYNNEISEKSEIFDDQFSVERPDGSNFTLKIRSTKLEDSAMYFCASRRDSGNRRTEAFFGQGTRLTVV.

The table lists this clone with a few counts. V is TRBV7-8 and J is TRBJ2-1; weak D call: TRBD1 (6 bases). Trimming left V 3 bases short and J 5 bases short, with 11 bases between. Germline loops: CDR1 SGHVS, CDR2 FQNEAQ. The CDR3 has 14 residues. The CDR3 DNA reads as TGTGCCAGCAGCTTTGGACAGCAACACAATGAGCAGTTCTTC. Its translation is CASSFGQQHNEQFF.

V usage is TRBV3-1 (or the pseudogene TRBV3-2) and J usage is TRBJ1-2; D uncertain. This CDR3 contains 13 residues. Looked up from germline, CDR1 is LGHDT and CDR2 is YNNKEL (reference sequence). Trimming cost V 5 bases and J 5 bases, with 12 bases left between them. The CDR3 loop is CASSLTAVYGYTF. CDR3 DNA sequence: TGTGCCAGCAGCTTGACGGCGGTATATGGCTACACCTTC.

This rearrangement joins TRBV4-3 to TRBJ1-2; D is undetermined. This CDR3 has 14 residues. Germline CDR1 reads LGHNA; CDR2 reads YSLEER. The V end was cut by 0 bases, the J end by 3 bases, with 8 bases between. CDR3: CASSQDPRDYGYTF. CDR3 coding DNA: TGCGCCAGCAGCCAAGACCCGCGCGACTATGGCTACACCTTC.

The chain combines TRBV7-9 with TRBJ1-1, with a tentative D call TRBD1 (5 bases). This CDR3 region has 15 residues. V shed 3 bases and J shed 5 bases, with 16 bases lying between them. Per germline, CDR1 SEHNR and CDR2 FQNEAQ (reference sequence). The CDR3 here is CASSLTGGSGTEAFF. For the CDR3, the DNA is TGTGCCAGCAGCTTGACGGGGGGATCGGGTACTGAAGCTTTCTTT.

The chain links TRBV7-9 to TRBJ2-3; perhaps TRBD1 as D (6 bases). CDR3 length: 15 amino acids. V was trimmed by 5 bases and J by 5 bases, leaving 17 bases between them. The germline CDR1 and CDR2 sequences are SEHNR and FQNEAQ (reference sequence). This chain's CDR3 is CASSLDRMVGDTQYF. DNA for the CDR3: TGTGCCAGCAGCCTAGACAGGATGGTCGGAGATACGCAGTATTTT.

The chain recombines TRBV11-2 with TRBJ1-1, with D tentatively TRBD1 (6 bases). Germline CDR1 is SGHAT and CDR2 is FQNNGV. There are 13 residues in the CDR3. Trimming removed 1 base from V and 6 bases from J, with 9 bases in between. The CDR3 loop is CASSLGQGPEAFF. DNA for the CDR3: TGTGCCAGCAGCTTAGGCCAGGGGCCTGAAGCTTTCTTT.

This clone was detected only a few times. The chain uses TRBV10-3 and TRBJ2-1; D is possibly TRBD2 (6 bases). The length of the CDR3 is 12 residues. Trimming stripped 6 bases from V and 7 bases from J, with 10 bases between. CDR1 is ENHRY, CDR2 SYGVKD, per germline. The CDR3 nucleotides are TGTGCCATCAGCCCGGGGGAGAATGAGCAGTTCTTC. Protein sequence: CAISPGENEQFF.

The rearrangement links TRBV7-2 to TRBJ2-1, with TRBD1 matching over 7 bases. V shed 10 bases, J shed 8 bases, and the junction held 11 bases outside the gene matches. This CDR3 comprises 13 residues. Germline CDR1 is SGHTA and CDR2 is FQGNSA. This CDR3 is CATVDRPPYEQFF. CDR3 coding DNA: TGTGCCACTGTGGACAGGCCCCCGTATGAGCAGTTCTTC.

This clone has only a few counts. The CDR3 loop is CASSQEYRAQEKLFF. As DNA, the CDR3 is TGTGCCAGCAGCCAAGAATACAGGGCCCAAGAAAAACTGTTTTTT. The chain is built from TRBV4-2 and TRBJ1-4; perhaps TRBD1 as D (6 bases). In germline, CDR1 is LGHNA, CDR2 YNFKEQ. CDR3 length: 15 residues. Trimming took off 0 bases at V and 8 bases at J, with 13 bases between the two ends.

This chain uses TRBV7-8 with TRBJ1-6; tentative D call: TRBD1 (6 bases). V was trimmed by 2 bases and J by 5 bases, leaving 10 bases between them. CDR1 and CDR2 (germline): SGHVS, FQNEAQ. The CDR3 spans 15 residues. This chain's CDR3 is CASSLRNRDNSPLHF. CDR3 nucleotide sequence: TGTGCCAGCAGCTTACGAAACAGGGATAATTCACCCCTCCACTTT.

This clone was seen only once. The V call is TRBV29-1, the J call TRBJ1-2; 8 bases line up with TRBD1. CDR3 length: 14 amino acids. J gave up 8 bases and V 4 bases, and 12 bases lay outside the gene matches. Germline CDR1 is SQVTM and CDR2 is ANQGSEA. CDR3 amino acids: CSVAVPQGAQGYTF. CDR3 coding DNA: TGCAGCGTTGCCGTTCCTCAGGGGGCGCAAGGCTACACCTTC. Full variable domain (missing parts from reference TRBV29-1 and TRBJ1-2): SAVISQKPSRDICQRGTSLTIQCQVDSQVTMMFWYRQQPGQSLTLIATANQGSEATYESGFVIDKFPISRPNLTFSTLTVSNMSPEDSSIYLCSVAVPQGAQGYTFGSGTRLTVV.

The CDR3 protein is CASSSDRLYNEQFF. The CDR3 DNA reads TGTGCCAGCAGCTCCGACAGGTTGTACAATGAGCAGTTCTTC. This chain uses TRBV11-3 with TRBJ2-1, with D possibly TRBD1 on 6 matching bases. The V gene's germline CDR1 is SGHNT and CDR2 YENEEA. Trimming stripped 4 bases from V and 4 bases from J, with 11 bases between. The CDR3 is 14 amino acids.

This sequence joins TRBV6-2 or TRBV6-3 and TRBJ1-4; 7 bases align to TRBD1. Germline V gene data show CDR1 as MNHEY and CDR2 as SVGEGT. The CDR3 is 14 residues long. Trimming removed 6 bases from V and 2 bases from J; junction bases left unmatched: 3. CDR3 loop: CASSQQGTNEKLFF. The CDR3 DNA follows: TGTGCCAGCAGCCAACAGGGGACTAATGAAAAACTGTTTTTT.

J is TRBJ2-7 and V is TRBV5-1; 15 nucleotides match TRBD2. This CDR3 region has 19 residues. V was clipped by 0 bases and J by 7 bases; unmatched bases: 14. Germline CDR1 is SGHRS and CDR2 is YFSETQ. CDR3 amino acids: CASSLEAGLAGGPFREQYF. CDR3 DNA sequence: TGCGCCAGCAGCTTGGAGGCAGGACTAGCGGGAGGGCCGTTTAGGGAGCAGTACTTC.